In this sample, the clone carrying this TCR beta chain turned up a few times. No antigen is known for it. The germline V gene has CDR1 SNHLY and CDR2 FYNNEI. The CDR3 loop spans 14 amino acids. Losses at the gene ends were 6 bases for V and 5 bases for J; bases not matched to a gene: 7. This sample is drawn from a study of beta chain features in type 1 diabetes. The investigators reverse transcribed all of the isolated RNA, so they sequenced expressed TCRB transcripts. Data came from immunoSEQ multiplex PCR; TCRdb stores just in-frame clones and leaves some out. The table has 60,000 or so clones, about 50% seen once. Study-level results: Fewer junction insertions and more nucleotide deletions appeared in type 1 diabetes patients. Moderately but significantly shorter TCRB CDR3s were found in Type 1 diabetes patients in all four CD4+ subsets.

This sequence was found in a woman between 35 and 50 years old with type 1 diabetes. Sample: Tregs from blood. The chain joins TRBV2 to TRBJ2-7; 10 bases fit TRBD1. The CDR3, as DNA: TGTGCCAGCAGGGTGACAGGGGGCAAAGACGAGCAGTACTTC. Its protein is CASRVTGGKDEQYF.